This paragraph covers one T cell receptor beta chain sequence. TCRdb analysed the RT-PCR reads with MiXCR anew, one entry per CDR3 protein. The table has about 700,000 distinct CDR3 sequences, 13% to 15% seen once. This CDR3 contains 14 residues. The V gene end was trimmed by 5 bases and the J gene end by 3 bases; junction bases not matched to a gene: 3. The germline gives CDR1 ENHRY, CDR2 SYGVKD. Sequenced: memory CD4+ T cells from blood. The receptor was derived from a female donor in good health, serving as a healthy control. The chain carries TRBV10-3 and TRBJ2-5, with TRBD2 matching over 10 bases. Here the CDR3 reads CAISLAGVKETQYF. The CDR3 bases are TGTGCCATCAGTCTAGCGGGAGTGAAAGAGACCCAGTACTTC.